In this sample, the clone carrying this T cell receptor (beta chain) turned up many times. This entry belongs to a study of regulatory T cells in long-lasting Graves disease. iRepertoire HTBI primers and Arm-PCR of CDR3 regions built TCR beta libraries. In TCRdb, the multiplex PCR reads were re-called with MiXCR into one record per CDR3 protein. The sample shows a few hundred thousand distinct CDR3 sequences, 20% to 25% of them seen only once. As to time point: persistent/refractory GD, antithyroid drugs over 5 years with positive TRAb. PBMC RNA was the source of the TCR library. V was pared by 3 bases and J by 7 bases, with 5 bases of the junction left unmatched. This CDR3 has 14 residues. Germline V gene sequence: CDR1 DFQATT, CDR2 SNEGSKA (reference sequence).

Sample: peripheral blood mononuclear cells (PBMCs), taken when the disease was refractory, from a patient treated with antithyroid drugs. V gene TRBV20-1 combines with J gene TRBJ1-5; TRBD1 matches at 11 bases. This clonotype was obtained from a female donor with Graves disease. CDR3 DNA: TGCAGTGCTAGGGACAGGGGGCACGGACAGCCCCAGCATTTT. Translation gives CSARDRGHGQPQHF.